The 3 T cell receptor beta chains reported below all come from one sample, sequenced in a study of regulatory T cells in long-lasting Graves disease. Time point given: newly diagnosed GD, antithyroid drugs for less than 3 months. From RNA extracted from PBMCs, the TCR library was made. Researchers made TCR beta libraries by using iRepertoire HTBI primers and running Arm-PCR on CDR3 regions. TCRdb passed the multiplex PCR reads through MiXCR, listing each CDR3 protein once. The profile covers approximately 350,000 distinct CDR3 sequences, with 10% to 15% appearing a single time and approximately 20% taken by the ten largest. These data were also filed under a second study, of T cells in Graves' hyperthyroidism and ophthalmopathy.

The sequences come from peripheral blood mononuclear cells (PBMCs), collected at new diagnosis, from a patient treated with antithyroid drugs. These receptors originate from a woman aged 18-29 years with Graves disease.

This clonotype was seen ten or more times. This chain connects TRBV4-1 to TRBJ2-1; perhaps TRBD1 as D (6 bases). Germline CDR1 is MGHRA and CDR2 is YSYEKL. The V end lost 1 base, the J end lost 6 bases, and 22 bases lay between the germline ends. This CDR3 comprises 18 residues. DNA for the CDR3: TGCGCCAGCAGCCAAGTATTCTACAGGGCCCATAAGGGCAATGAGCAGTTCTTC. It encodes CASSQVFYRAHKGNEQFF.

This chain links TRBV12-3 or TRBV12-4 with TRBJ2-4; 7 bases agree with TRBD1. This CDR3 is built from 16 residues. J lost 4 bases, V lost 3 bases, and 9 bases had no gene match. CDR3 sequence: CASSLTTGIGKNIQYF. CDR3 sequence (DNA): TGTGCCAGCAGTTTGACGACAGGGATAGGGAAAAACATTCAGTACTTC.

The chain couples TRBV20-1 to TRBJ2-1; the D gene is possibly TRBD2 (6 bases). CDR3 length: 15 amino acids. CDR1 is DFQATT and CDR2 is SNEGSKA in the germline V gene (reference sequence). With 2 bases removed from V and 9 bases from J, the gap between germline ends came to 20 bases. The CDR3 sequence is CSARSAARLGGEQFF. The CDR3 region has the DNA TGCAGTGCTAGAAGTGCGGCTCGACTCGGGGGTGAGCAGTTCTTC.